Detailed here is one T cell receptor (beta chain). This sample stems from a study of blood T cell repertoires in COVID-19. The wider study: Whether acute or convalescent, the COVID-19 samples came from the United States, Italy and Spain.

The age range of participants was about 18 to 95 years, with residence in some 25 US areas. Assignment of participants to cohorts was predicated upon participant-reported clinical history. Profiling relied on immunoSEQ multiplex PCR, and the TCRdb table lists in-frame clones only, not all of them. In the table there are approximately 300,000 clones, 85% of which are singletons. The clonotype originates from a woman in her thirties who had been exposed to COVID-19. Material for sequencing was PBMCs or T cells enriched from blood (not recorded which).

In nucleotides, the CDR3 is TGTGCCAGTATTAATCCGGACAGGCAGCATGGCTACACCTTC. Its translation: CASINPDRQHGYTF. The J gene is TRBJ1-2, the V gene TRBV28; 7 positions match TRBD1. V shed 9 bases, J shed 6 bases, and the junction held 13 bases outside the gene matches. Germline assignment: CDR1 MDHEN and CDR2 SYDVKM. The CDR3 spans 14 residues.